This T cell receptor (beta chain) was obtained from a study of CD8+CD57+ T cells in acquired aplastic anemia. The study's findings and limits: Significant differences in CD8+ Simpson's diversity were not observed between patients and controls.

Investigators profiled TCR beta VDJ and CDR3 from genomic DNA template. TCRdb independently ran MiXCR on the reads; one entry per CDR3 protein. The sample includes about 58,000 distinct CDR3 sequences, around 57% of them seen just once. The sequenced patients had an expansion of CD8+CD57+ cells seen by flow cytometry. All patients had severe acquired aplastic anemia. V lost 7 bases to trimming and J lost 2 bases; unmatched junction nucleotides: 5. This CDR3 spans 15 amino acids. Germline values: CDR1 LNHDA, CDR2 SQIVND (reference sequence). Regarding this clonotype: Its antigen is unidentified.

The genes are TRBV19 and TRBJ2-6; 7 nucleotides agree with TRBD1. Source material: sorted CD4+, CD8+, or CD8+CD57+ T cells (not recorded which) from PBMCs. The TCR sequence derives from a human donor with aplastic anemia. The CDR3 here is CASTFTGAGANVLTF. The DNA of the CDR3 is TGTGCCAGTACCTTTACAGGGGCTGGGGCCAACGTCCTGACTTTC.